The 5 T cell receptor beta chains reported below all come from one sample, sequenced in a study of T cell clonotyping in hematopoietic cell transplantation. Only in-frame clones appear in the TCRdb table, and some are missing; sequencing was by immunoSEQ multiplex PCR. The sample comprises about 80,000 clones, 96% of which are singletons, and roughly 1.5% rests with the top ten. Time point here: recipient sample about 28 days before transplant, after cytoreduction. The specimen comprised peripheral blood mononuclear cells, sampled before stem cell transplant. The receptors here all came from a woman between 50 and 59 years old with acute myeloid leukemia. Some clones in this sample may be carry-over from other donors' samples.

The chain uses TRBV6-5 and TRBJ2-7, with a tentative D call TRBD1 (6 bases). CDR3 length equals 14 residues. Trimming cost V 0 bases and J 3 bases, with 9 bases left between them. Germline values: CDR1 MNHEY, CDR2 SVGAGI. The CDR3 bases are TGTGCCAGCAGTTACTCGGGCAGGGGCTACGAGCAGTACTTC. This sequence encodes CASSYSGRGYEQYF.

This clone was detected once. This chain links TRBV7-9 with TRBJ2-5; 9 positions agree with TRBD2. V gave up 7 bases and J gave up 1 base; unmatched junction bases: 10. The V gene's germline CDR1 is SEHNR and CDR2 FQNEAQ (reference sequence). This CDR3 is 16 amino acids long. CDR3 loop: CASNSGSGGSQETQYF. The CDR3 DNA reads TGTGCCAGCAACTCTGGGAGCGGGGGGTCCCAAGAGACCCAGTACTTC.

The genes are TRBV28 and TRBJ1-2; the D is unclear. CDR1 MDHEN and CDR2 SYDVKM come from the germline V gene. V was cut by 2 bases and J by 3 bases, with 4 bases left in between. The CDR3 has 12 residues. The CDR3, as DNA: TGTGCCAGCAGTTTAGGCTACTATGGCTACACCTTC. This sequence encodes CASSLGYYGYTF.

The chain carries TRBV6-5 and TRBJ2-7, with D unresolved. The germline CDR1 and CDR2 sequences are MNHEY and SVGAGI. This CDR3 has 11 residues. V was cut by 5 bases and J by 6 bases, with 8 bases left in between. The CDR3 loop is CASSEAVEQYF. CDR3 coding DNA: TGTGCCAGCAGTGAAGCTGTCGAGCAGTACTTC.

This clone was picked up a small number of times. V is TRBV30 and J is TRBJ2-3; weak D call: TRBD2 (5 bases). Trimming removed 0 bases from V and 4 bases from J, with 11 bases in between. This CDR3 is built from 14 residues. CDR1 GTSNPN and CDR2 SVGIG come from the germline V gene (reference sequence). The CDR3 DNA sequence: TGTGCCTGGAGTGTACGGGGTCTCGCAGATACGCAGTATTTT. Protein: CAWSVRGLADTQYF.